The next 27 T cell receptor beta chains were all read from a single sample in a study of T-cell memory formation after mild COVID-19. TCRdb redid the calling of the 5' RACE reads with MiXCR, one entry per CDR3 protein. The sample comprises about 610,000 distinct CDR3 sequences, around 15% of which are singletons, and around 7.8% rests with the top ten. The sequenced material came from PBMCs or a T cell subset sorted from them (not recorded which). The receptors were gathered from an adult woman who had mild COVID-19 (a few samples of this study predate the infection). Cell type and time point are not known.

The chain recombines TRBV12-3 or TRBV12-4 with TRBJ2-6; D is possibly TRBD2 (6 bases). Trimming took 8 bases from V and 4 from J, leaving 30 bases between them. This CDR3 region has 20 residues. DNA of the CDR3: TGTGCCAGCGGGGAAACCGGAGGGGTCCGGCCTTTGTCCGGGGCCAACGTCCTGACTTTC. It is translated as CASGETGGVRPLSGANVLTF.

The chain carries TRBV29-1 and TRBJ2-4, with TRBD1 identical over 10 bases. The germline V gene has CDR1 SQVTM and CDR2 ANQGSEA. This CDR3 is 14 amino acids long. After removal of 7 bases from V and 7 bases from J, the junction contained 10 bases not matched to a gene. CDR3 protein: CSDAGQGCRNIQYF. The CDR3 nucleotides are TGCAGCGATGCGGGACAGGGGTGTAGGAACATTCAGTACTTC.

This clonotype was found a few times. The chain recombines TRBV25-1 with TRBJ2-4; maybe TRBD2 (5 bases). The CDR3 is 16 residues long. Germline assignment: CDR1 MGHDK and CDR2 SYGVNS. V lost 3 bases to trimming and J lost 4 bases, with 16 bases between them. This CDR3 is CASSDGPLGRKNIQYF. CDR3 DNA: TGTGCCAGCAGTGATGGACCTCTTGGGAGAAAAAACATTCAGTACTTC.

The CDR3 nucleotides read TGTGCCAGCACTGCGGGGTGGAGAAATCAGCCCCAGCATTTT. Its protein product is CASTAGWRNQPQHF. The J gene is TRBJ1-5, the V gene TRBV2; D uncertain. Between the trimmed V and J ends, which lost 7 bases and 4 bases, there was a span of 14 bases. Germline lookup yields CDR1 SNHLY and CDR2 FYNNEI. The CDR3 consists of 14 residues.

The V gene is TRBV18, the J gene TRBJ2-1; 12 nucleotides align to TRBD2. CDR3 length: 15 residues. Germline CDR1 KGHSH, CDR2 LQKENI. V shed 3 bases, J shed 8 bases, and the junction held 5 bases outside the gene matches. The CDR3 protein is CASSPGLAGKDEQFF. CDR3 sequence (DNA): TGTGCCAGCTCACCTGGACTAGCGGGGAAGGATGAGCAGTTCTTC.

This chain uses TRBV5-1 with TRBJ1-1, with 7 nucleotides matching TRBD1. The ends lost 4 bases at V and 1 base at J; junction bases unmatched: 7. Germline CDR1 reads SGHRS; CDR2 reads YFSETQ. The length of the CDR3 is 15 residues. In nucleotides, the CDR3 is TGCGCCAGCAGCCCCTTTGGGGACAGGAACACTGAAGCTTTCTTT. Its translation is CASSPFGDRNTEAFF.

The chain links TRBV12-3 or TRBV12-4 to TRBJ2-3, with 7 bases identical to TRBD2. Germline trimming cut 5 bases from V and 2 bases from J; bases unmatched to any gene: 10. There are 16 residues in the CDR3. The CDR3 sequence: CASSLVPGGYTDTQYF. The DNA of the CDR3 is TGTGCCAGCAGTCTTGTCCCGGGGGGTTACACAGATACGCAGTATTTT.

This clonotype was detected a few times. This chain uses TRBV4-1 with TRBJ2-3; D not resolved. Germline CDR1 and CDR2: MGHRA and YSYEKL. The V end lost 0 bases, the J end lost 7 bases, and 11 bases lay between the germline ends. This CDR3 has 14 amino acids. The CDR3 loop is CASSQDRDGNTQYF. Here the CDR3 DNA reads TGCGCCAGCAGCCAAGATAGAGATGGGAATACGCAGTATTTT.

This clonotype showed up many times. The CDR3 here is CASSLTNTGELFF. The CDR3, as DNA: TGTGCCAGCAGCTTAACGAACACCGGGGAGCTGTTTTTT. The V and J genes are TRBV7-3 and TRBJ2-2; D gene unclear. Germline V CDR1 and CDR2: SGHTA, FQGTGA. The CDR3 totals 13 residues. The V end lost 0 bases, the J end lost 1 base, and 0 bases lay between the germline ends.

The CDR3 region is CASSSNGARLSGNTIYF. The CDR3, as DNA: TGTGCCAGCAGCTCTAATGGTGCCAGGCTCTCTGGAAACACCATATATTTT. The chain uses TRBV7-6 and TRBJ1-3; D remains unclear. The CDR3 spans 17 residues. The V gene's germline CDR1 is SGHVS and CDR2 FNYEAQ. With 4 bases removed from V and 0 bases from J, the gap between germline ends came to 16 bases.

The rearrangement links TRBV4-1 to TRBJ1-1; TRBD1 is a possible D gene (5 bases). Germline lookup yields CDR1 MGHRA and CDR2 YSYEKL. This CDR3 region has 15 residues. The germline V and J ends were trimmed by 6 bases and 3 bases, with 17 bases remaining between them. CDR3 coding DNA: TGCGCCAGCAGTCCTAGGGGACCGGGGGACACTGAAGCTTTCTTT. As protein: CASSPRGPGDTEAFF.

This clonotype was seen more than once but under ten times. The gene calls are TRBV5-6 and TRBJ1-1, with D perhaps TRBD1 (6 bases). Trimming left V 6 bases short and J 4 bases short, with 19 bases between. Germline assignment: CDR1 SGHDT and CDR2 YYEEEE. CDR3 length: 15 residues. The CDR3 loop is CASTSRQVTATEAFF. The DNA of the CDR3 is TGTGCCAGCACCTCGAGACAGGTTACTGCCACTGAAGCTTTCTTT. Variable domain in full (rest from reference TRBV5-6 and TRBJ1-1): DAGVTQSPTHLIKTRGQQVTLRCSPKSGHDTVSWYQQALGQGPQFIFQYYEEEERQRGNFPDRFSGHQFPNYSSELNVNALLLGDSALYLCASTSRQVTATEAFFGQGTRLTVV.

This chain uses TRBV28 with TRBJ2-5, with 7 bases lining up with TRBD2. Germline values: CDR1 MDHEN, CDR2 SYDVKM. The J segment lost 3 bases and the V segment lost 5 bases, leaving 3 bases of the junction unmatched. This CDR3 contains 13 residues. CDR3 residues: CASSTLAEETQYF. DNA for the CDR3: TGTGCCAGCAGTACTCTAGCGGAAGAGACCCAGTACTTC. Variable domain in full (rest from reference TRBV28 and TRBJ2-5): DVKVTQSSRYLVKRTGEKVFLECVQDMDHENMFWYRQDPGLGLRLIYFSYDVKMKEKGDIPEGYSVSREKKERFSLILESASTNQTSMYLCASSTLAEETQYFGPGTRLLVL.

There are a few counts of this clonotype. V gene TRBV2 combines with J gene TRBJ2-3; no clear D. The CDR3 is 14 residues long. Germline CDR1 is SNHLY and CDR2 is FYNNEI. Deletions cut 3 bases from V and 7 bases from J, with 14 bases between. The CDR3 sequence: CASSDPRVAYTQYF. CDR3 DNA sequence: TGTGCCAGCAGTGACCCCCGGGTGGCGTATACGCAGTATTTT. The full variable domain, in which reference TRBV2 and TRBJ2-3 provide the parts outside the CDR3, is EPEVTQTPSHQVTQMGQEVILRCVPISNHLYFYWYRQILGQKVEFLVSFYNNEISEKSEIFDDQFSVERPDGSNFTLKIRSTKLEDSAMYFCASSDPRVAYTQYFGPGTRLTVL.

J is TRBJ2-7 and V is TRBV7-9; 9 bases align to TRBD1. CDR1 and CDR2 from the germline V gene are SEHNR and FQNEAQ (reference sequence). The CDR3 sequence is 15 residues long. V gave up 5 bases and J gave up 5 bases; unmatched junction bases: 10. CDR3 residues: CASSASYRGLHEQYF. In nucleotides, the CDR3 is TGTGCCAGCAGCGCCTCTTACAGGGGGCTACACGAGCAGTACTTC.

This clonotype occurred a few times. The V and J genes are TRBV6-1 and TRBJ2-7; 7 bases match TRBD2. With V trimmed by 1 base and J by 5 bases, 2 bases remained unmatched. The CDR3 has 13 residues. From germline, CDR1 is MNHNS and CDR2 SASEGT. This chain's CDR3 is CASSEERDHEQYF. The CDR3 bases are TGTGCCAGCAGTGAAGAGCGGGACCACGAGCAGTACTTC.

The chain combines TRBV4-1 with TRBJ2-7; 9 nucleotides line up with TRBD2. The V segment lost 3 bases and the J segment 3 bases; nucleotides outside the gene matches: 3. The CDR3 consists of 14 residues. Germline V gene lookup returns CDR1 MGHRA and CDR2 YSYEKL. The CDR3 loop is CASSQGTSHYEQYF. The CDR3 nucleotides read TGCGCCAGCAGCCAGGGGACTAGCCACTACGAGCAGTACTTC.

V and J are TRBV5-6 and TRBJ2-4; TRBD2 aligns across 8 bases. V shed 3 bases and J 6 bases; nucleotides not matched to a gene: 5. Germline CDR1 is SGHDT and CDR2 is YYEEEE. This CDR3 contains 14 residues. The CDR3 DNA follows: TGTGCCAGCAGCTCGGGGGGGAGCGGAAACATTCAGTACTTC. Translating it yields CASSSGGSGNIQYF.

This clonotype was found a few times. The chain couples TRBV10-3 to TRBJ2-3, with D uncertain. V was cut by 0 bases and J by 5 bases, with 6 bases left in between. This CDR3 comprises 13 residues. CDR1 is ENHRY and CDR2 is SYGVKD in the germline V gene. The CDR3 spells CAISESTRDTQYF. CDR3 DNA: TGTGCCATCAGTGAGTCGACAAGAGATACGCAGTATTTT.

This clonotype has just a few counts. The chain couples TRBV5-1 to TRBJ1-1; D may be TRBD1 (5 bases). The V gene lost 6 bases and the J gene lost 6 bases, with 18 bases spanning the gap. CDR1 is SGHRS and CDR2 is YFSETQ in the germline V gene. This CDR3 has 14 amino acids. The CDR3 DNA reads as TGCGCCAGCACCGTGGGGAGGGGTTTCGCTGAAGCTTTCTTT. It codes for CASTVGRGFAEAFF.

This clonotype was picked up a small number of times. A read error may produce the germline difference seen at one junction end. The gene calls are TRBV4-1 and TRBJ1-2; D might be TRBD1 (6 bases). The CDR3 spans 13 residues. CDR1 is MGHRA, CDR2 YSYEKL, per germline. CDR3 sequence reads: CASSQDRRGRNHF. CDR3 nucleotides: TGCGCCAGCAGCCAAGATCGCAGGGGTCGCAATCACTTC.

The chain employs TRBV25-1 and TRBJ1-6; TRBD1 is a possible D gene (6 bases). V was trimmed by 4 bases and J by 8 bases, leaving 12 bases between them. The V gene's germline CDR1 is MGHDK and CDR2 SYGVNS. The CDR3 covers 14 residues. Here the CDR3 reads CASSGTDPYSPLHF. The DNA of the CDR3 is TGTGCCAGCAGTGGGACAGACCCATATTCACCCCTCCACTTT.

The chain uses TRBV7-9 and TRBJ1-1, with a possible D match to TRBD1 (5 bases). The CDR3 has 12 amino acids. Germline V gene lookup returns CDR1 SEHNR and CDR2 FQNEAQ (reference sequence). With 10 bases removed from V and 4 bases from J, the gap between germline ends came to 13 bases. The CDR3 loop reads CATTGQGTEAFF. The CDR3 DNA follows: TGTGCCACCACGGGGCAGGGCACTGAAGCTTTCTTT. The entire variable domain, with the rest obtained from reference TRBV7-9 and TRBJ1-1, is as follows: DTGVSQNPRHKITKRGQNVTFRCDPISEHNRLYWYRQTLGQGPEFLTYFQNEAQLEKSRLLSDRFSAERPKGSFSTLEIQRTEQGDSAMYLCATTGQGTEAFFGQGTRLTVV.

The V gene is TRBV4-2, the J gene TRBJ1-4, with 9 bases matching TRBD1. Germline V gene data show CDR1 as LGHNA and CDR2 as YNFKEQ. Trimming took 6 bases from V and 8 from J; bases not matched to a gene: 10. This CDR3 region has 15 residues. The CDR3 region has the DNA TGTGCCAGCAGTAAGACCGGGACAGGGTCCGAAAAACTGTTTTTT. The encoded protein is CASSKTGTGSEKLFF.

This chain joins TRBV11-2 and TRBJ2-1, with TRBD2 matching 9 bases. The CDR3 consists of 11 residues. V lost 10 bases and J lost 9; bases outside the gene matches: 4. Germline CDR1 and CDR2: SGHAT and FQNNGV. The CDR3 sequence is CATRGGFEQFF. The CDR3 region has the DNA TGTGCCACGCGGGGGGGCTTTGAGCAGTTCTTC.

This rearrangement joins TRBV6-1 to TRBJ2-5; D is undetermined. The CDR3 has 12 residues. Per the germline V gene, CDR1 is MNHNS and CDR2 is SASEGT. V lost 11 bases and J lost 5, with 15 bases in between. Here the CDR3 DNA reads TGTGCCTCCCAAACCGGTGTGGAGACCCAGTACTTC. This codes for CASQTGVETQYF.

The V and J genes are TRBV12-3 or TRBV12-4 and TRBJ1-2; possibly TRBD1 for D (5 bases). Trimming took 6 bases from V and 3 from J, leaving 17 bases between them. The CDR3 is 15 residues long. CDR3 residues: CASRGLVTGDYGYTF. CDR3 in DNA: TGTGCCAGCAGGGGGTTGGTTACAGGAGACTATGGCTACACCTTC.